This TCR beta chain was recovered during a study of beta chain features in type 1 diabetes. Germline values: CDR1 GTSNPN, CDR2 SVGIG (reference sequence). The CDR3 sequence is 15 residues long. The V and J ends lost 1 base and 7 bases, in that order; junction bases with no gene match: 10. Study-level findings and limits: The study found moderately but significantly shorter TCRB CDR3s in all four CD4+ subsets of Type 1 diabetes patients.

Sorted populations were all over 95% pure. About this clone: What it binds is unknown.

The authors reverse transcribed all of the isolated RNA, so sequencing captured expressed TCRB transcripts. Clones were read by immunoSEQ multiplex PCR, and TCRdb kept only the in-frame ones, dropping some. The table records roughly 100,000 clones, under 30% of them present only once. Sequencing used central memory CD4+ T cells from blood. The clonotype was recovered from a woman aged 18-29 years with type 1 diabetes. This sequence joins TRBV30 and TRBJ1-3; 7 bases line up with TRBD1. Written as DNA, the CDR3 is TGTGCCTGGAGTGCGCGGTGGGACAGAAGGAACACCATATATTTT. It is translated as CAWSARWDRRNTIYF.